This TCR beta chain is from a study of regulatory T cells in long-lasting Graves disease. Study outcomes and limitations: TCR diversity was lower in persistent Graves' patients (versus newly diagnosed ones).

The time point: newly diagnosed GD, antithyroid drugs for less than 3 months. Isolated PBMC RNA provided the starting material for the TCR library. V lost 3 bases, J lost 1 base, and 5 bases stayed unmatched. CDR1 and CDR2 from the germline V gene are SGHRS and YFSETQ. This CDR3 has 16 amino acids. Arm-PCR with iRepertoire HTBI primers amplified the CDR3 regions for these TCR beta libraries. TCRdb redid the calling of the multiplex PCR reads with MiXCR, one entry per CDR3 protein. The sample has some 500,000 distinct CDR3 sequences; approximately 13% are singletons. Only a few counts were recorded for this clonotype. Its antigen remains unknown. These data also featured in a second study, about T cells in Graves' hyperthyroidism and ophthalmopathy. From that study: Uncontrolled infection, other autoimmune disease, pregnancy or lactation disqualified patients from enrolment. Each diagnosis was grounded in clinical symptoms, serum thyroxine and TRAb, thyroid ultrasound, and orbital computed tomography. Most thyroid-expanded clonotypes above 0.001 were also found in blood.

This sample comprised peripheral blood mononuclear cells (PBMCs), obtained at new diagnosis, from a patient treated with antithyroid drugs. The TCR originated in a young man with Graves disease. The gene calls are TRBV5-1 and TRBJ2-3; 10 bases line up with TRBD2. This CDR3 reads CASSWTGTSGTDTQYF. The CDR3 DNA follows: TGCGCCAGCAGCTGGACCGGGACTAGCGGCACAGATACGCAGTATTTT.